These 23 T cell receptor beta chains share one sample of origin, sequenced in a study of T cell repertoires in cytomegalovirus infection. Their recognized antigens are unknown. In TCRdb, the reads were re-called with MiXCR into one record per CDR3 protein. The repertoire holds fewer than 1,000,000 distinct CDR3 sequences, with roughly 31% as singletons. This specimen was cultured CD8+ T cells from PBMCs, taken from culture after CMV antigen stimulation. All receptors derive from a human donor in good health (CMV status not recorded). Some clones in this sample may be carry-over from other donors' samples.

V usage is TRBV11-2 and J usage is TRBJ1-2; D possibly corresponds to TRBD1 (6 bases). Germline lookup yields CDR1 SGHAT and CDR2 FQNNGV. CDR3 length: 15 amino acids. Deletions cut 4 bases from V and 4 bases from J, with 16 bases between. The CDR3 DNA reads as TGTGCCAGCAGCTCCGGGGGCCAGCTAGGCTATGGCTACACCTTC. This encodes CASSSGGQLGYGYTF.

Many counts were recorded for this clonotype. The chain uses TRBV7-8 and TRBJ2-3, with TRBD2 matching 15 bases. Germline trimming cut 7 bases from V and 6 bases from J; bases unmatched to any gene: 11. CDR3 length: 17 amino acids. The V gene's germline CDR1 is SGHVS and CDR2 FQNEAQ. As DNA, the CDR3 is TGTGCCAGCACCGACCCGGGACTAGCGGGGGGTGAGGATACGCAGTATTTT. It translates to CASTDPGLAGGEDTQYF.

V is TRBV2 and J is TRBJ2-3; TRBD2 matches 10 bases. The CDR3 loop spans 16 amino acids. The germline V gene encodes CDR1 SNHLY and CDR2 FYNNEI. Losses at the gene ends were 7 bases for V and 2 bases for J; bases not matched to a gene: 9. The CDR3 sequence is CASTTGTSDHTDTQYF. For the CDR3, the DNA is TGTGCCAGCACTACCGGGACTAGCGACCACACAGATACGCAGTATTTT.

This clonotype has just a few counts. The chain is built from TRBV10-3 and TRBJ2-5; D ambiguous. The V and J ends lost 5 bases and 3 bases respectively, with 13 bases between them. Germline loops: CDR1 ENHRY, CDR2 SYGVKD. The length of the CDR3 is 14 residues. The CDR3 loop is CAISQVGTKETQYF. The CDR3 DNA reads TGTGCCATCAGTCAGGTCGGCACAAAAGAGACCCAGTACTTC.

This clonotype was found a few times. J is TRBJ1-4 and V is TRBV7-9; D gene uncertain. V was trimmed by 8 bases and J by 0 bases, leaving 10 bases between them. Germline CDR1 reads SEHNR; CDR2 reads FQNEAQ (reference sequence). The CDR3 is 14 amino acids. The CDR3 DNA reads TGTGCCAGCCACCGGTTTGCAACTAATGAAAAACTGTTTTTT. Translating it yields CASHRFATNEKLFF.

This clonotype has only a few counts. The V gene is TRBV10-3, the J gene TRBJ2-1; TRBD2 aligns across 7 bases. Germline values: CDR1 ENHRY, CDR2 SYGVKD. The CDR3 length is 14 residues. J was trimmed by 6 bases and V by 4 bases; bases with no gene match: 6. CDR3 sequence: CAISGPTGGNEQFF. In DNA, the CDR3 is TGTGCCATCAGTGGGCCGACGGGGGGCAATGAGCAGTTCTTC.

This clonotype was counted only a few times. The chain has TRBV25-1 and TRBJ2-1; D unclear. This CDR3 contains 15 residues. Trimming took off 1 base at V and 3 bases at J, with 10 bases between the two ends. Germline lookup yields CDR1 MGHDK and CDR2 SYGVNS. In nucleotides, the CDR3 is TGTGCCAGCAGTGAATTTGGCGGTTACTACAATGAGCAGTTCTTC. Translating it yields CASSEFGGYYNEQFF.

Remarks on this clonotype: A single base separates this from a much larger clone, so it may be a read error. The rearrangement joins TRBV6-2 or TRBV6-3 to TRBJ2-3; D is ambiguous. V was trimmed by 6 bases and J by 4 bases, leaving 8 bases between them. The CDR3 sequence is 12 residues long. Germline values: CDR1 MNHEY, CDR2 SVGEGT. The chain's CDR3 is CASSPYPDTQYF. The CDR3 DNA follows: TGTGCCAGCAGCCCTTATCCAGATACGCAGTATTTT.

The chain combines TRBV4-1 with TRBJ2-1, with 12 bases lining up with TRBD2. The CDR3 spans 16 residues. Trimming at V came to 4 bases and at J to 6 bases, leaving 7 bases not matched to a gene. In germline, CDR1 is MGHRA, CDR2 YSYEKL. CDR3 in amino acids: CASSPPASGGANEQFF. In DNA form, the CDR3 reads TGCGCCAGCAGCCCTCCCGCTAGCGGGGGGGCCAATGAGCAGTTCTTC.

The V call is TRBV11-2, the J call TRBJ2-3; 10 bases are shared with TRBD2. CDR1 is SGHAT and CDR2 is FQNNGV in the germline V gene. The CDR3 runs to 14 residues. With 5 bases clipped from V and 8 bases from J, the junction kept 7 bases outside the gene matches. DNA of the CDR3: TGTGCCAGCAGCCTAGCGGGGGATTGGGGTACGCAGTATTTT. Translation: CASSLAGDWGTQYF.

The V and J genes are TRBV7-6 and TRBJ1-1, with D possibly being TRBD1 (6 bases). V was clipped by 5 bases and J by 4 bases, with 17 bases between them. The CDR3 sequence is 15 residues long. Germline V gene lookup returns CDR1 SGHVS and CDR2 FNYEAQ. CDR3 DNA: TGTGCCAGCAGCACACTACAGGGTGGAGGCACTGAAGCTTTCTTT. Encoded protein: CASSTLQGGGTEAFF.

The J gene is TRBJ2-1, the V gene TRBV7-3; TRBD1 agrees at 9 bases. The V gene end was trimmed by 0 bases and the J gene end by 8 bases; junction bases not matched to a gene: 8. The length of the CDR3 is 16 residues. The germline gives CDR1 SGHTA, CDR2 FQGTGA. The CDR3 region has the DNA TGTGCCAGCAGCTTAACCGGGACAGGGTTTGGAGATGAGCAGTTCTTC. This codes for CASSLTGTGFGDEQFF.

The table lists this clonotype with a few counts. This chain uses TRBV19 with TRBJ1-1, with D unresolved. Germline V gives CDR1 LNHDA, CDR2 SQIVND (reference sequence). V was pared by 1 base and J by 5 bases, with 14 bases between. CDR3 length equals 15 residues. The DNA of the CDR3 is TGTGCCAGTAGTATAGGCGGCCCAAGGTGGACTGAAGCTTTCTTT. It is translated as CASSIGGPRWTEAFF. Drawing the rest from reference TRBV19 and TRBJ1-1, the complete variable domain is DGGITQSPKYLFRKEGQNVTLSCEQNLNHDAMYWYRQDPGQGLRLIYYSQIVNDFQKGDIAEGYSVSREKKESFPLTVTSAQKNPTAFYLCASSIGGPRWTEAFFGQGTRLTVV.

This clonotype was observed a handful of times. V gene TRBV7-8 combines with J gene TRBJ1-6; 10 bases fit TRBD1. J lost 3 bases, V lost 5 bases, and 4 bases had no gene match. The CDR3 is made up of 16 amino acids. CDR1 SGHVS and CDR2 FQNEAQ come from the germline V gene. Here the CDR3 DNA reads TGTGCCAGCAGCGGTGACAGGGGGCTCTATAATTCACCCCTCCACTTT. Translation gives CASSGDRGLYNSPLHF.

The sample holds many counts of this clonotype. The chain is built from TRBV7-9 and TRBJ2-5; TRBD2 matches at 10 bases. Germline V gene sequence: CDR1 SEHNR, CDR2 FQNEAQ (reference sequence). This CDR3 comprises 19 residues. Germline trimming cut 1 base from V and 1 base from J; bases unmatched to any gene: 12. CDR3 in DNA: TGTGCCAGCAGCTTAGGGCCCCTAGCGGGGGCCACGATCCAAGAGACCCAGTACTTC. It is translated as CASSLGPLAGATIQETQYF.

The sample holds one count of this clonotype. V gene TRBV9 combines with J gene TRBJ1-1; unclear D gene. Trimming cost V 1 base and J 1 base, with 23 bases left between them. The CDR3 runs 19 residues. CDR1 is SGDLS and CDR2 is YYNGEE in the germline V gene. CDR3 amino acids: CASSVNRREGPPPNTEAFF. In DNA, the CDR3 is TGTGCCAGCAGCGTAAACCGCCGGGAGGGCCCACCCCCGAACACTGAAGCTTTCTTT.

This clonotype was picked up a small number of times. The chain is built from TRBV5-6 and TRBJ1-3; D is uncertain. V was shortened by 4 bases and J by 0 bases, with 17 bases between the two germline ends. CDR3 size: 17 residues. CDR1 and CDR2 (germline): SGHDT, YYEEEE. DNA for the CDR3: TGTGCCAGCAGCCGAGGGCCCCACGCGAGCTCTGGAAACACCATATATTTT. This encodes CASSRGPHASSGNTIYF.

The sample holds a few counts of this clonotype. V gene TRBV7-9 combines with J gene TRBJ2-7; 12 bases are shared with TRBD1. The CDR3 is 20 residues long. The germline CDR1 and CDR2 sequences are SEHNR and FQNEAQ (reference sequence). J lost 6 bases, V lost 4 bases, and 22 bases had no gene match. CDR3 amino acids: CASSSFTHTGSGTGGLEQYV. The CDR3 nucleotides are TGTGCCAGCAGCTCTTTTACTCACACGGGGTCCGGGACAGGGGGCCTCGAGCAGTACGTC.

Only a few counts were recorded for this clonotype. The CDR3 DNA sequence: TGTGCCAGCAGTTCCTACAGGGGCGAGCAGTACGTC. This translates into CASSSYRGEQYV. This chain connects TRBV27 to TRBJ2-7, with TRBD1 matching over 7 bases. The germline V gene has CDR1 MNHEY and CDR2 SMNVEV (reference sequence). The CDR3 length is 12 residues. The ends lost 4 bases at V and 6 bases at J; junction bases unmatched: 3.

There are a few counts of this clonotype. The chain joins TRBV11-2 to TRBJ1-4; D not certain. The CDR3 totals 16 residues. Germline CDR1 is SGHAT and CDR2 is FQNNGV. V was cut by 7 bases and J by 0 bases, with 15 bases left in between. CDR3 protein: CASTPNALTTNEKLFF. The CDR3 DNA reads as TGTGCCAGCACCCCGAATGCCCTCACAACTAATGAAAAACTGTTTTTT.

This clonotype was seen a few times. The chain employs TRBV7-8 and TRBJ1-1, with D unresolved. The CDR3 runs to 15 residues. Deletions cut 1 base from V and 0 bases from J, with 9 bases between. The V gene's germline CDR1 is SGHVS and CDR2 FQNEAQ. The CDR3: CASSLVEEMNTEAFF. The DNA for the CDR3 is TGTGCCAGCAGCTTAGTGGAGGAAATGAACACTGAAGCTTTCTTT. The whole variable domain, remainder taken from reference TRBV7-8 and TRBJ1-1, is GAGVSQSPRYKVAKRGQDVALRCDPISGHVSLFWYQQALGQGPEFLTYFQNEAQLDKSGLPSDRFFAERPEGSVSTLKIQRTQQEDSAVYLCASSLVEEMNTEAFFGQGTRLTVV.

With regard to this clonotype: A junction end diverges from the germline sequence, so it may reflect a read error. The chain couples TRBV19 to TRBJ1-1; D may be TRBD1 (5 bases). The CDR3 is made up of 13 amino acids. Germline CDR1 and CDR2: LNHDA and SQIVND (reference sequence). The DNA for the CDR3 is TGTGCCAGTAGTATAGCCGCAGGGACTGGAGCTTTCTTT. Its protein is CASSIAAGTGAFF.

This clonotype was counted many times. This chain connects TRBV7-6 to TRBJ1-6, with D possibly TRBD1 on 6 matching bases. The CDR3 runs 17 residues. In germline, CDR1 is SGHVS, CDR2 FNYEAQ. The V gene lost 6 bases and the J gene lost 1 base, with 16 bases spanning the gap. The CDR3 spells CASSPQGSASYNSPLHF. The CDR3 DNA is TGTGCCAGCAGTCCGCAGGGGTCGGCGTCCTATAATTCACCCCTCCACTTT.